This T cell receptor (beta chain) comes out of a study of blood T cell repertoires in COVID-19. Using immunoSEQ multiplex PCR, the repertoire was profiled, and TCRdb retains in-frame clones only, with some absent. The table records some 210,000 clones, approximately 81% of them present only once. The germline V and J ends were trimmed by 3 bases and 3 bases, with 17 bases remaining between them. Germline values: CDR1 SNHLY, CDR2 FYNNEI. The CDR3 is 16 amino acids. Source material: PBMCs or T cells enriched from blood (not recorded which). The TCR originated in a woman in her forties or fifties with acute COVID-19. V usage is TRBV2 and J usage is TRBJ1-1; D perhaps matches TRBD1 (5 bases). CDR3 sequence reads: CASSDPAGLLDTEAFF. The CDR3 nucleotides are TGTGCCAGCAGTGACCCGGCAGGGCTACTGGACACTGAAGCTTTCTTT. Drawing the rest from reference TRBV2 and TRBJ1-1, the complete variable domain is EPEVTQTPSHQVTQMGQEVILRCVPISNHLYFYWYRQILGQKVEFLVSFYNNEISEKSEIFDDQFSVERPDGSNFTLKIRSTKLEDSAMYFCASSDPAGLLDTEAFFGQGTRLTVV.